This record concerns one TCR beta chain sequence. Its matching antigen is unknown. Peripheral blood came from all dose cohorts at three timepoints. There are 15 residues in the CDR3. Germline V CDR1 and CDR2: SGHKS, YYEKEE (reference sequence). The ends lost 5 bases at V and 11 bases at J; junction bases unmatched: 16. This record belongs to a study of OX40 agonist ivuxolimab in advanced cancers. Background on the study: Cancers in dose escalation were hepatocellular, melanoma, renal cell and head and neck.

Libraries were prepared by immunoSEQ multiplex PCR; TCRdb keeps only in-frame clonotypes and omits some of them. In the table there are tens of thousands of clones, about 92% of which are singletons. The study, taken as a whole, reports: Among T cells, CD8+ cells averaged more expanded clones than CD4+ cells.

This material consisted of CD4+ or CD8+ T cells sorted from blood, taken in a trial of the OX40 agonist ivuxolimab. V usage is TRBV5-5 and J usage is TRBJ2-7, with TRBD1 matching 10 bases. The source of this sequence is an adult with an advanced solid tumor such as melanoma, head and neck, liver or kidney cancer. The CDR3 DNA follows: TGTGCCAGCAGACCAAATCCGGGACAGGGGTGGGGGAAGTACTTC. Translating gives CASRPNPGQGWGKYF.